Listed below are T cell receptor beta chains from one sample, sequenced in a study of spatial heterogeneity in lung cancer. TCRdb recomputed calls from the 5' RACE reads with MiXCR, one row per CDR3 protein. There are tens of thousands of distinct CDR3 sequences in the sample; around 5% occur only once, and roughly 9.9% lies in the top ten. The sample was lung tumor tissue, taken at surgery. The receptor set was obtained from a male donor with early-stage non-small cell lung cancer. Each CDR3 is given with its conserved first and last residue. D genes are given only for firm matches. Rows may omit the clone size; those that give it use once, few, many or a size class.

V gene	J gene	clone size	D gene	CDR3 DNA	CDR3 protein
TRBV20-1	TRBJ1-1	many	NA	TGCAGTGCTACCCAGATTTGGTCGCTCGGGCAGATGAACACTGAAGCTTTCTTT	CSATQIWSLGQMNTEAFF
TRBV7-2	TRBJ2-1	many	NA	TGTGCCAGCAGCCCCGGCCCAATAACCTCCTACAATGAGCAGTTCTTC	CASSPGPITSYNEQFF
TRBV7-9	TRBJ2-3	many	TRBD2	TGTGCCAGCAGCGCGTCGGGGATACTAGCGGGGGGCTCTCCCTTCTGGACAGATACGCAGTATTTT	CASSASGILAGGSPFWTDTQYF
TRBV18	TRBJ2-7	NA	TRBD2	TGTGCCAGCTCACGGGCTAGCGGGAGTTCCTACGAGCAGTACTTC	CASSRASGSSYEQYF
TRBV20-1	TRBJ2-7	many	TRBD2	TGCAGTGCTAGAGACCCGGGACTAGGTTCCTACGAGCAGTACTTC	CSARDPGLGSYEQYF
TRBV6-6	TRBJ2-1	many	NA	TGTGCCAGCAGCCGGGATTACAATGAGCAGTTCTTC	CASSRDYNEQFF
TRBV12-3/TRBV12-4	TRBJ2-7	many	NA	TGTGCCAGCAGTTTACAGGGAGCCAAATCCTACGAGCAGTACTTC	CASSLQGAKSYEQYF
TRBV7-9	TRBJ1-2	many	TRBD1	TGTGCCAGCAGCGATGACAGGGCCCGTGGCTACACCTTC	CASSDDRARGYTF
TRBV7-9	TRBJ2-3	many	NA	TGTGCCAGCAGCATTACTCCCTCGCGAGGCGATACGCAGTATTTT	CASSITPSRGDTQYF
TRBV30	TRBJ2-3	few	TRBD2	TGTGCCTGGGGAAGGGCGGCGGGGGGGCGAGATACGCAGTATTTT	CAWGRAAGGRDTQYF
TRBV12-3/TRBV12-4	TRBJ2-3	many	TRBD2	TGTGCCAGCAGAATGACTAGCGGGGGGGCGACCACAGATACGCAGTATTTT	CASRMTSGGATTDTQYF
TRBV10-2	TRBJ2-5	NA	TRBD1	TGCGCCAGCGGACCACCGGGACAGGGGGCTTTGAGGCGGTCGGAGACCCAGTACTTC	CASGPPGQGALRRSETQYF
TRBV9	TRBJ2-3	many	NA	TGTGCCAGCAGCGAGAGTCCCAGAGCAGATACGCAGTATTTT	CASSESPRADTQYF
TRBV5-5	TRBJ1-1	many	NA	TGTGCCAGCAGCTCCAGGGGTGGGACTGAAGCTTTCTTT	CASSSRGGTEAFF
TRBV15	TRBJ2-3	medium-sized	NA	TGTGCCACCAGCAGAGCGAGACAGGGCACAGATACGCAGTATTTT	CATSRARQGTDTQYF
TRBV6-5	TRBJ2-5	NA	TRBD2	TGTGCCACCCAAGGTGCGGGGGGCAAAGAGACCCAGTACTTC	CATQGAGGKETQYF
TRBV5-1	TRBJ2-7	few	NA	TGCGCCAGCAGCTTGGGATTGGTAGTGGACAGTCTACCGAAGCAGTACTTC	CASSLGLVVDSLPKQYF
TRBV15	TRBJ1-2	few	NA	TGTGCCACCAGCAGAGGGGGGAGCTACGGCTACACCTTC	CATSRGGSYGYTF
TRBV20-1	TRBJ2-5	many	NA	TGCAGTGCTAATTTCCAAGAGACCCAGTACTTC	CSANFQETQYF
TRBV12-3/TRBV12-4	TRBJ2-2	many	TRBD1	TGTGCCAGCAGTTTGCAGGGGGTGGGCACCGGGGAGCTGTTTTTT	CASSLQGVGTGELFF
TRBV4-3	TRBJ2-3	many	TRBD2	TGCGCCAGCAGCCAAAGTGGACTAGCGGGAGATGGAGGCACAGATACGCAGTATTTT	CASSQSGLAGDGGTDTQYF
TRBV27	TRBJ2-3	many	NA	TGTGCCATTCTCTCCCGGACAGACGGCTTCACAGATACGCAGTATTTT	CAILSRTDGFTDTQYF
TRBV7-6	TRBJ1-1	many	TRBD1	TGTGCCAGCAGGCAACAGGGGAAAGCTTTCTTT	CASRQQGKAFF
TRBV6-5	TRBJ1-6	few	TRBD1	TGTGCCAGCAGGGGGGGACAGTTGGTGACACCCCTCCACTTT	CASRGGQLVTPLHF
TRBV21-1	TRBJ1-4	many	NA	TGTGCCAGCAGGGACCCAGGGTTTCAATGGGTAACTAATGAAAAACTGTTTTTT	CASRDPGFQWVTNEKLFF
TRBV20-1	TRBJ1-2	many	NA	TGCAGTGCTCGAAGCGGATTTTTATTTGGCGGCTACACCTTC	CSARSGFLFGGYTF
TRBV5-1	TRBJ2-1	many	NA	TGCGCCAGCAGCTTGGCTGAGCCTGGCAATGAGCAGTTCTTC	CASSLAEPGNEQFF
TRBV28	TRBJ2-3	many	TRBD2	TGTGCCAGCAGCCCGGGGACTAGCGGGATCGATACGCAGTATTTT	CASSPGTSGIDTQYF
TRBV20-1	TRBJ2-6	many	NA	TGCAGTGCTAGCAACGCCCTCCGGACCACTGGTGGGGCCAACGTCCTGACTTTC	CSASNALRTTGGANVLTF
TRBV20-1	TRBJ2-7	NA	TRBD2	TGCAGTGCTAGGGGCCGACTAGCGGGGAAACTGGAGCAGTACTTC	CSARGRLAGKLEQYF
TRBV10-3	TRBJ2-7	many	NA	TGTGCCATCAGTGATACAAGCTACGAGCAGTACTTC	CAISDTSYEQYF
TRBV6-6	TRBJ1-4	many	TRBD1	TGTGCCACTCGGGACAGGGCCACTAATGAAAAACTGTTTTTT	CATRDRATNEKLFF
TRBV6-2/TRBV6-3	TRBJ2-2	many	TRBD1	TGTGCCAGCAGTCCTTGGACAGGGGAGACCGGGGAGCTGTTTTTT	CASSPWTGETGELFF
TRBV20-1	TRBJ1-3	NA	NA	TGCAGTGCTAGAGGCCTCTCTGGAAACACCATATATTTT	CSARGLSGNTIYF
TRBV6-2/TRBV6-3	TRBJ2-7	many	NA	TGTGCCAGCACCCCTTCTGGTACCAGGCTCTACGAGCAGTACTTC	CASTPSGTRLYEQYF
TRBV7-3	TRBJ2-3	few	NA	TGTGCCAGCAGCCCCGGAGGGTTGACGCAGTATTTT	CASSPGGLTQYF